One and the same sample provided the 5 T cell receptor beta chains below, sequenced in a study of cytomegalovirus exposure and HLA in healthy donors. Primers: 60 Vbeta forward and 13 Jbeta reverse. Data came from immunoSEQ multiplex PCR; TCRdb stores just in-frame clones and leaves some out. The sample yields around 200,000 clones, roughly four fifths seen once. The sequenced sample consisted of PBMCs. These receptors all come from a woman aged 45-65 years in good health and CMV-seropositive.

This chain connects TRBV28 to TRBJ1-2; 9 positions match TRBD1. There are 13 residues in the CDR3. Germline V gives CDR1 MDHEN, CDR2 SYDVKM. Trimming cost V 8 bases and J 7 bases; bases outside gene matches: 8. The CDR3 nucleotides are TGTGCCAGCGTACCGGGACAGGGACGTGGCTACACCTTC. This codes for CASVPGQGRGYTF.

The chain links TRBV7-3 to TRBJ1-6, with 7 bases that match TRBD1. V was clipped by 3 bases and J by 9 bases; unmatched bases: 14. Looked up from germline, CDR1 is SGHTA and CDR2 is FQGTGA. This CDR3 contains 17 residues. Written as DNA, the CDR3 is TGTGCCAGCAGCTTCGCCCGGCGAACAGGGGTTACTTCACCCCTCCACTTT. Translating gives CASSFARRTGVTSPLHF.

A remark on this clone: One end of the junction is discordant with germline, which a read error may explain. The V gene is TRBV7-2, the J gene TRBJ2-1; no clear D. Germline values: CDR1 SGHTA, CDR2 FQGNSA. This CDR3 is 12 amino acids long. CDR3: CTSSLGPNEQFF. DNA of the CDR3: TGTACCAGCAGTTTAGGGCCAAATGAGCAGTTCTTC.

The J gene is TRBJ1-3, the V gene TRBV6-5; D unresolved. V gave up 4 bases and J gave up 0 bases, with 13 bases separating them. From germline, CDR1 is MNHEY and CDR2 SVGAGI. The CDR3 has 16 residues. The CDR3 region has the DNA TGTGCCAGCAGTTTCACTCAGGCTAACTCTGGAAACACCATATATTTT. Its translation: CASSFTQANSGNTIYF.

The chain couples TRBV2 to TRBJ1-1; a possible D gene is TRBD1 (5 bases). The CDR3 consists of 14 residues. Germline V gene lookup returns CDR1 SNHLY and CDR2 FYNNEI. Trimming removed 7 bases at V and 4 bases at J, with 16 bases between. The CDR3 DNA is TGTGCCAGCACCACGGGGGGGTATAGCACTGAAGCTTTCTTT. Its protein is CASTTGGYSTEAFF.